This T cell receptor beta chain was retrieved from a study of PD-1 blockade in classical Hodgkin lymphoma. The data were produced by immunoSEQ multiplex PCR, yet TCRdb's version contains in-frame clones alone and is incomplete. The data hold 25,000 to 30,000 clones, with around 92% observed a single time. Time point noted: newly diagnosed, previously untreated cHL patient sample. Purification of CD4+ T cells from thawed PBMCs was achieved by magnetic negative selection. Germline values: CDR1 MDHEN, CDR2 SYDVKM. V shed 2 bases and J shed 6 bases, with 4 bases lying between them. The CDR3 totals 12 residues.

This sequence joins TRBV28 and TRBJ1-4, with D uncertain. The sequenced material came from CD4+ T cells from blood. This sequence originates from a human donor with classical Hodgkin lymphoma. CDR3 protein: CASSLTDEKLFF. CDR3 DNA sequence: TGTGCCAGCAGTTTAACGGATGAAAAACTGTTTTTT.